Detailed here is one TCR beta chain. The antigen is unknown. The data are from a study of T cell repertoires in cytomegalovirus infection. Study-wide context: Recently identified HLA-C-restricted and well-studied HLA-B-restricted CMV epitopes were used. Based on public TCR beta signatures, there were indications of CMV infection and of a matching HLA type.

Study-wide findings and caveats: Summed frequency of shared TCR beta families picked out CMV carriers who also had the relevant HLA. There were HLA-C-restricted CMV-specific TCR beta clonotypes dominating the ex vivo response.

V was shortened by 3 bases and J by 7 bases, with 7 bases between the two germline ends. The CDR3 consists of 12 residues. Germline V gene lookup returns CDR1 LNHDA and CDR2 SQIVND (reference sequence). TCRdb re-derived calls from the reads in MiXCR, one entry per CDR3 protein. Of hundreds of thousands of distinct CDR3 sequences listed, 25% to 40% are singletons. This receptor was obtained from a human donor in good health (CMV status not recorded). Some clones in this sample may be carry-over from other donors' samples. Material: cultured CD8+ T cells from PBMCs, obtained from culture after CMV antigen stimulation. The chain is built from TRBV19 and TRBJ2-1, with D uncertain. CDR3 sequence: CASSIGTNEQFF. In DNA, the CDR3 is TGTGCCAGTAGTATCGGAACTAATGAGCAGTTCTTC. Drawing the rest from reference TRBV19 and TRBJ2-1, the complete variable domain is DGGITQSPKYLFRKEGQNVTLSCEQNLNHDAMYWYRQDPGQGLRLIYYSQIVNDFQKGDIAEGYSVSREKKESFPLTVTSAQKNPTAFYLCASSIGTNEQFFGPGTRLTVL.